The 7 T cell receptor beta chains reported below all come from one sample, sequenced in a study of blood T cell repertoires in COVID-19. Produced via immunoSEQ multiplex PCR; TCRdb's table is partial and in-frame only. In the table there are 250,000 to 350,000 clones, about 89% of which are singletons. Input material: peripheral blood. The receptors originated from a man aged 30-40 years with acute or convalescent COVID-19.

This chain uses TRBV18 with TRBJ2-3; D gene ambiguous. Germline V CDR1 and CDR2: KGHSH, LQKENI. Trimming cost V 2 bases and J 4 bases, with 7 bases left between them. This CDR3 has 13 amino acids. The CDR3 sequence: CASSPFSPDTQYF. CDR3 DNA: TGTGCCAGCTCACCATTCTCCCCAGATACGCAGTATTTT. Complete variable domain (other parts from reference TRBV18 and TRBJ2-3): NAGVMQNPRHLVRRRGQEARLRCSPMKGHSHVYWYRQLPEEGLKFMVYLQKENIIDESGMPKERFSAEFPKEGPSILRIQQVVRGDSAAYFCASSPFSPDTQYFGPGTRLTVL.

In its sample, this clone was seen once. The J gene is TRBJ2-5, the V gene TRBV20-1; 12 bases align to TRBD2. Germline trimming cut 3 bases from V and 5 bases from J; bases unmatched to any gene: 10. This CDR3 contains 16 residues. Germline V gene lookup returns CDR1 DFQATT and CDR2 SNEGSKA (reference sequence). Here the CDR3 reads CSASRPSGGAAETQYF. The CDR3 DNA follows: TGCAGTGCTAGTAGGCCTAGCGGGGGGGCAGCGGAGACCCAGTACTTC.

The chain joins TRBV7-3 to TRBJ2-2; D is perhaps TRBD2 (5 bases). The CDR3 is 14 amino acids. Germline CDR1 is SGHTA and CDR2 is FQGTGA. Trimming removed 5 bases at V and 1 base at J, with 8 bases between. CDR3 nucleotides: TGTGCCAGCAGCCTCGGGGAGAACACCGGGGAGCTGTTTTTT. Its translation is CASSLGENTGELFF.

The chain joins TRBV19 to TRBJ2-3, with a weak D call TRBD2 (5 bases). V lost 4 bases and J lost 7, with 18 bases in between. The CDR3 loop spans 15 amino acids. Germline V CDR1 and CDR2: LNHDA, SQIVND (reference sequence). This CDR3 reads CASSTYRGERNTQYF. The CDR3 region has the DNA TGTGCCAGTAGTACATATCGGGGAGAAAGAAATACGCAGTATTTT.

This chain links TRBV15 with TRBJ2-3; 9 bases agree with TRBD1. Losses at the gene ends were 1 base for V and 4 bases for J; bases not matched to a gene: 6. Germline V lookup: CDR1 LNHNV, CDR2 YYDKDF (reference sequence). CDR3 length: 16 residues. CDR3 in amino acids: CATSRGGQGGADTQYF. Here the CDR3 DNA reads TGTGCCACCAGCAGAGGGGGACAGGGAGGCGCAGATACGCAGTATTTT.

The chain combines TRBV11-2 with TRBJ1-1; D is ambiguous. Trimming shortened V by 10 bases and J by 4 bases, and 16 bases separated the two germline ends. Looked up from germline, CDR1 is SGHAT and CDR2 is FQNNGV. This CDR3 is 13 amino acids long. The CDR3 DNA sequence: TGTGCCACCGTCGAGGATGAGAGCACTGAAGCTTTCTTT. As protein: CATVEDESTEAFF. The complete variable domain, with remaining parts taken from reference TRBV11-2 and TRBJ1-1, reads EAGVAQSPRYKIIEKRQSVAFWCNPISGHATLYWYQQILGQGPKLLIQFQNNGVVDDSQLPKDRFSAERLKGVDSTLKIQPAKLEDSAVYLCATVEDESTEAFFGQGTRLTVV.

V and J are TRBV10-1 and TRBJ1-6; possible D gene TRBD1, 6 bases. CDR1 and CDR2 (germline): WNHNN, SYGVQD (reference sequence). The CDR3 runs to 13 residues. Trimming cost V 4 bases and J 7 bases, with 8 bases left between them. CDR3: CASSGTANSPLHF. CDR3 in DNA: TGCGCCAGCAGTGGGACAGCGAATTCACCCCTCCACTTT.